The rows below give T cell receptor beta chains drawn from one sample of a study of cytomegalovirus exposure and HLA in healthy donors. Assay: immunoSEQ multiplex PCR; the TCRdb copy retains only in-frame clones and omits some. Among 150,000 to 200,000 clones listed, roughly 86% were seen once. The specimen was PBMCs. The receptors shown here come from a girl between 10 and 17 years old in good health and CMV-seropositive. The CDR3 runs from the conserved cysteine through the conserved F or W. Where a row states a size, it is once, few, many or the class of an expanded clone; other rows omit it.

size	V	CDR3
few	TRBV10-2	CACLSGLAGGIPYNEQFF
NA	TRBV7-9	CASSLSGGGAEQYF
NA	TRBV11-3	CASSSSTSGSGREQFF
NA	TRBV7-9	CASIGGDLNYGYTF
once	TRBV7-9	CASSSHRDRGIETQYF
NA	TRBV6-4	CASSTGNNEQFF
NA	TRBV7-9	CASSSYLPGTGMDGLFF
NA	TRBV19	CASSISSVYGYTF
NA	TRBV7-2	CASSSGGLAGGVTTDTQYF
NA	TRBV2	CASSRQGGNEQFF
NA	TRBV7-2	CASSPVAGQHSPLHF
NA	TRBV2	CASSGQYTSRGYTF
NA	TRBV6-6	CASSPGTEEAFF
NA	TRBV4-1	CASTGTSHNEQFF
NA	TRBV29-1	CSVHALGQGPTDTQYF
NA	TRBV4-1	CASSPLAGGGHNEQFF
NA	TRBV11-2	CASSQGGGYTF
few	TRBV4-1	CASSPPGLRRAFF
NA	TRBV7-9	CASSQTLRDSYGYTF
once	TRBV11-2	CASSGGLAGTLNTGELFF
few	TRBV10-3	CAIRPEENTEAFF
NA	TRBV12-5	CASGLIRTGQGVNTEAFF
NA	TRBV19	CASSMLGSGYNEQFF
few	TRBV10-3	CAISDSRTSGGLETQYF
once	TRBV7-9	CASSLGTGSPLHF
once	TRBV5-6	CASSPTQDTQYF